These 26 T cell receptor beta chains came from one sample sequenced in a study of CD8 T cells in Susac syndrome (dated by TCRdb to about 2019). Library preparation employed the immunoSEQ multiplex PCR assay. RNA was extracted with the RNeasy kit and roughly 0.5 to 1 ug was reverse transcribed using random hexamers. TCRdb passed the public sequencing reads through fastp at Q25 and MiXCR, retaining productive beta sequences. Duplicate CDR3 protein sequences are folded into a single record with the most common DNA and genes. A total of roughly 150,000 distinct CDR3 sequences appear in this sample, approximately 94% of them only once. The top ten hold over 0.2% of the sample. The sequencing input was CD8+ T cells from PBMCs. These receptors originate from a human donor with multiple sclerosis.

The chain carries TRBV3-1 and TRBJ1-2; D perhaps matches TRBD1 (5 bases). CDR1 is LGHDT and CDR2 is YNNKEL in the germline V gene (reference sequence). This CDR3 contains 17 residues. Deletions cut 0 bases from V and 3 bases from J, with 17 bases between. DNA of the CDR3: TGTGCCAGCAGCCAAGAGGTTCCCCGGGACGGCTACTATGGCTACACCTTC. This encodes CASSQEVPRDGYYGYTF.

The rearrangement joins TRBV30 to TRBJ2-2; D is unresolved. CDR3 length: 13 residues. Between the trimmed V and J ends, which lost 7 bases and 6 bases, there was a span of 15 bases. Germline assignment: CDR1 GTSNPN and CDR2 SVGIG (reference sequence). CDR3 region: CALLPPSPGELFF. Here the CDR3 DNA reads TGTGCCTTGCTCCCTCCCAGTCCCGGGGAGCTGTTTTTT.

J is TRBJ2-1 and V is TRBV5-1; D remains ambiguous. This CDR3 comprises 15 residues. V lost 1 base to trimming and J lost 4 bases, with 12 bases between them. Germline CDR1 reads SGHRS; CDR2 reads YFSETQ. CDR3 coding DNA: TGCGCCAGCAGCTTGCGGACCGCCGGTTACAATGAGCAGTTCTTC. Its protein product is CASSLRTAGYNEQFF.

This chain connects TRBV27 to TRBJ2-3, with D possibly TRBD2 on 6 matching bases. The V and J ends lost 2 bases and 11 bases respectively, with 14 bases between them. Germline lookup yields CDR1 MNHEY and CDR2 SMNVEV (reference sequence). CDR3 length: 13 amino acids. CDR3 DNA: TGTGCCAGCAGTTTAAGTCAGACGGGAGAGCAGTATTTT. Its translation is CASSLSQTGEQYF.

The genes are TRBV13 and TRBJ1-1; D is ambiguous. Per the germline V gene, CDR1 is PRHDT and CDR2 is FYEKMQ (reference sequence). Trimming removed 5 bases at V and 6 bases at J, with 22 bases between. The CDR3 extends over 16 amino acids. The CDR3 loop reads CASSDPGISSYAEAFF. CDR3 DNA sequence: TGTGCCAGCAGCGATCCGGGAATCTCATCGTACGCTGAAGCTTTCTTT. The full variable domain, in which reference TRBV13 and TRBJ1-1 provide the parts outside the CDR3, is AAGVIQSPRHLIKEKRETATLKCYPIPRHDTVYWYQQGPGQDPQFLISFYEKMQSDKGSIPDRFSAQQFSDYHSELNMSSLELGDSALYFCASSDPGISSYAEAFFGQGTRLTVV.

The chain couples TRBV20-1 to TRBJ2-7; D is possibly TRBD1 or TRBD2 (5 bases each). Trimming removed 0 bases from V and 0 bases from J, with 15 bases in between. This CDR3 is built from 16 residues. Germline V gene sequence: CDR1 DFQATT, CDR2 SNEGSKA (reference sequence). CDR3 residues: CSARDPRGALSYEQYF. The CDR3 DNA sequence: TGCAGTGCTAGAGATCCGAGGGGAGCGCTCTCCTACGAGCAGTACTTC.

The V call is TRBV28, the J call TRBJ2-6; D perhaps matches TRBD1 (5 bases). The germline V gene encodes CDR1 MDHEN and CDR2 SYDVKM. This CDR3 contains 13 residues. Trimming pared 9 bases from V and 3 bases from J, leaving 9 bases between. The DNA of the CDR3 is TGTGCCAGTGCAGGGTATGGGGCCAACGTCCTGACTTTC. Protein product: CASAGYGANVLTF. The full variable domain, completed using reference TRBV28 and TRBJ2-6, is DVKVTQSSRYLVKRTGEKVFLECVQDMDHENMFWYRQDPGLGLRLIYFSYDVKMKEKGDIPEGYSVSREKKERFSLILESASTNQTSMYLCASAGYGANVLTFGAGSRLTVL.

This clonotype was seen more than once but under ten times. This chain's CDR3 is CASSLGRGPYEQYF. CDR3 coding DNA: TGTGCCAGCAGTTTAGGCAGGGGGCCCTACGAGCAGTACTTC. J is TRBJ2-7 and V is TRBV28, with 8 bases aligning to TRBD1. Trimming took 2 bases from V and 2 from J; bases not matched to a gene: 2. The CDR3 runs to 14 residues. Germline lookup yields CDR1 MDHEN and CDR2 SYDVKM.

The rearrangement uses TRBV2 and TRBJ2-3; D may be TRBD1 (5 bases). Germline V gene sequence: CDR1 SNHLY, CDR2 FYNNEI. V was cut by 6 bases and J by 6 bases, with 19 bases left in between. The CDR3 has 15 amino acids. Here the CDR3 DNA reads TGTGCCAGCAGATTTGAGCAGGGTACTTTGGATACGCAGTATTTT. Its translation: CASRFEQGTLDTQYF. The full variable domain, completed using reference TRBV2 and TRBJ2-3, is EPEVTQTPSHQVTQMGQEVILRCVPISNHLYFYWYRQILGQKVEFLVSFYNNEISEKSEIFDDQFSVERPDGSNFTLKIRSTKLEDSAMYFCASRFEQGTLDTQYFGPGTRLTVL.

V gene TRBV27 combines with J gene TRBJ2-1; 8 bases fit TRBD2. Losses at the gene ends were 6 bases for V and 7 bases for J; bases not matched to a gene: 11. This CDR3 contains 15 residues. Germline V gene data show CDR1 as MNHEY and CDR2 as SMNVEV (reference sequence). This CDR3 reads CASSPGSGGNNEQFF. The CDR3 coding sequence is TGTGCCAGCAGCCCGGGGAGCGGGGGAAATAATGAGCAGTTCTTC.

The CDR3 DNA sequence: TGTGCCAGCAGTTACTTGACATACACCGGGGAGCTGTTTTTT. Protein sequence: CASSYLTYTGELFF. V gene TRBV6-2 or TRBV6-3 combines with J gene TRBJ2-2; D uncertain. V gave up 1 base and J gave up 3 bases, with 6 bases separating them. The CDR3 has 14 amino acids. Germline V gives CDR1 MNHEY, CDR2 SVGEGT.

The genes are TRBV5-1 and TRBJ2-3; 7 bases are a match to TRBD1. This CDR3 is 17 amino acids long. The germline V gene has CDR1 SGHRS and CDR2 YFSETQ. Losses at the gene ends were 5 bases for V and 2 bases for J; bases not matched to a gene: 14. The CDR3 nucleotides are TGCGCCAGCAGTCCGACCACAGGGGAAGCTACCACAGATACGCAGTATTTT. It codes for CASSPTTGEATTDTQYF. Looking up the rest from reference TRBV5-1 and TRBJ2-3 gives the full variable domain: KAGVTQTPRYLIKTRGQQVTLSCSPISGHRSVSWYQQTPGQGLQFLFEYFSETQRNKGNFPGRFSGRQFSNSRSEMNVSTLELGDSALYLCASSPTTGEATTDTQYFGPGTRLTVL.

The chain employs TRBV7-3 and TRBJ2-7; tentatively, D is TRBD1 or TRBD2 (5 bases each). With 4 bases removed from V and 6 bases from J, the gap between germline ends came to 16 bases. Germline CDR1 reads SGHTA; CDR2 reads FQGTGA. This CDR3 is 14 amino acids long. The CDR3 spells CASSSRGSPLEQYF. CDR3 coding DNA: TGTGCCAGCAGCTCACGGGGCTCCCCTCTCGAGCAGTACTTC.

CDR3: CASSLRVIGDEQFF. DNA of the CDR3: TGTGCCAGCAGCTTAAGAGTAATCGGGGATGAGCAGTTCTTC. This chain links TRBV7-9 with TRBJ2-1, with D possibly being TRBD2 (5 bases). Germline V gene sequence: CDR1 SEHNR, CDR2 FQNEAQ (reference sequence). V was cut by 2 bases and J by 8 bases, with 13 bases left in between. CDR3 size: 14 residues.

The chain combines TRBV7-9 with TRBJ2-5, with a weak D call TRBD2 (5 bases). Germline loops: CDR1 SEHNR, CDR2 FQNEAQ (reference sequence). This CDR3 has 15 residues. Trimming cost V 4 bases and J 7 bases, with 19 bases left between them. The CDR3 spells CASSWMGAIGVTQYF. The CDR3 bases are TGTGCCAGCAGCTGGATGGGAGCGATCGGTGTGACCCAGTACTTC.

This rearrangement joins TRBV4-3 to TRBJ2-7; 8 nucleotides line up with TRBD1. CDR3 size: 15 residues. J gave up 6 bases and V 0 bases, and 7 bases lay outside the gene matches. CDR1 and CDR2 from the germline V gene are LGHNA and YSLEER. The CDR3 loop reads CASSQDGRGLPEQYF. The CDR3 DNA is TGCGCCAGCAGCCAAGATGGCAGGGGGCTCCCCGAGCAGTACTTC.

This clonotype was detected once. The chain links TRBV27 to TRBJ2-7; no clear D. V was pared by 3 bases and J by 1 base, with 13 bases between. Germline CDR1 reads MNHEY; CDR2 reads SMNVEV (reference sequence). The CDR3 runs to 15 residues. The CDR3 loop is CASSFQASESYEQYF. As DNA, the CDR3 is TGTGCCAGCAGTTTTCAAGCCTCAGAGTCCTACGAGCAGTACTTC.

The chain links TRBV29-1 to TRBJ2-3, with D perhaps TRBD2 (7 bases). The CDR3 loop spans 13 amino acids. Deletions cut 6 bases from V and 2 bases from J, with 12 bases between. Germline CDR1 reads SQVTM; CDR2 reads ANQGSEA. CDR3 in DNA: TGCAGCGTGAGGGGGGGATACACAGATACGCAGTATTTT. This gives the protein CSVRGGYTDTQYF.

The rearrangement joins TRBV15 to TRBJ1-6, with D tentatively TRBD1 (5 bases). The ends were cut back, 0 bases at V and 9 bases at J, with 18 bases in the middle. There are 17 residues in the CDR3. The germline CDR1 and CDR2 sequences are LNHNV and YYDKDF (reference sequence). CDR3 sequence: CATSRDRRGRRGSPLHF. The CDR3 DNA follows: TGTGCCACCAGCAGAGATAGGAGGGGCAGGAGAGGTTCACCCCTCCACTTT. The full variable domain, with the rest looked up from reference TRBV15 and TRBJ1-6, is DAMVIQNPRYQVTQFGKPVTLSCSQTLNHNVMYWYQQKSSQAPKLLFHYYDKDFNNEADTPDNFQSRRPNTSFCFLDIRSPGLGDTAMYLCATSRDRRGRRGSPLHFGNGTRLTVT.

V gene TRBV27 combines with J gene TRBJ1-1; no clear D. The V end was cut by 8 bases, the J end by 1 base, with 5 bases between. The CDR3 contains 11 residues. CDR1 is MNHEY, CDR2 SMNVEV, per germline (reference sequence). The chain's CDR3 is CASLSNTEAFF. CDR3 nucleotides: TGTGCCAGCCTATCGAACACTGAAGCTTTCTTT.

V gene TRBV3-1 combines with J gene TRBJ1-5, with D possibly matching TRBD1 (5 bases). V lost 1 base and J 6 bases, leaving 19 bases between the germline ends. This CDR3 contains 17 residues. Germline loops: CDR1 LGHDT, CDR2 YNNKEL (reference sequence). CDR3 region: CASSQGGQGWIGQPQHF. CDR3 sequence (DNA): TGTGCCAGCAGCCAAGGCGGACAAGGCTGGATAGGTCAGCCCCAGCATTTT.

V usage is TRBV5-1 and J usage is TRBJ2-5; TRBD1 matches 8 bases. Per germline, CDR1 SGHRS and CDR2 YFSETQ. This CDR3 has 13 amino acids. The V gene end was trimmed by 7 bases and the J gene end by 5 bases; junction bases not matched to a gene: 7. The CDR3 protein is CASSTGVRETQYF. CDR3 nucleotides: TGCGCCAGCTCGACAGGGGTCCGGGAGACCCAGTACTTC.

The chain employs TRBV6-2 or TRBV6-3 and TRBJ1-5, with 8 positions matching TRBD1. The CDR3 length is 17 residues. Germline V gives CDR1 MNHEY, CDR2 SVGEGT. V lost 5 bases and J lost 2; bases outside the gene matches: 11. The CDR3 protein is CASSTDREEWGNQPQHF. The CDR3 nucleotides read TGTGCCAGCAGTACGGACAGGGAAGAATGGGGCAATCAGCCCCAGCATTTT.

This chain connects TRBV30 to TRBJ2-1; the D gene could be TRBD1 or TRBD2 (6 bases each). Germline assignment: CDR1 GTSNPN and CDR2 SVGIG (reference sequence). CDR3 length: 14 residues. CDR3 in DNA: TGTGCTTGGGGGGCAGAAAACGGTTACAATGAGCAGTTCTTC. This encodes CAWGAENGYNEQFF.

The rearrangement uses TRBV2 and TRBJ1-6; a possible D gene is TRBD1 (6 bases). V was trimmed by 6 bases and J by 0 bases, leaving 15 bases between them. The V gene's germline CDR1 is SNHLY and CDR2 FYNNEI. The CDR3 is made up of 17 amino acids. The CDR3 bases are TGTGCCAGCAGCCACGAGGGGGGTCTCTCCTATAATTCACCCCTCCACTTT. Amino acids: CASSHEGGLSYNSPLHF.

The chain employs TRBV23-1 and TRBJ1-2; D gene ambiguous. TRBV23-1 is placed among ORFs of uncertain function. The CDR3 sequence is 12 residues long. The V gene lost 0 bases and the J gene lost 8 bases, with 7 bases spanning the gap. The CDR3 is CASSQSVWGYTF. DNA of the CDR3: TGCGCCAGCAGTCAATCGGTTTGGGGCTACACCTTC.